This T cell receptor (beta chain) was obtained from a study of shared clonotypes between healthy human individuals. The CDR3 covers 15 residues. Germline lookup yields CDR1 SGHVS and CDR2 FQNEAQ. V was trimmed by 2 bases and J by 3 bases, leaving 13 bases between them. The repertoire was sequenced with immunoSEQ multiplex PCR; TCRdb's copy has only in-frame clones and lacks some. The sample holds 2.3 million or so clones; over 90% are singletons and the top ten take 0.39%. This sequence was found in a man aged 18 to 35 in good health. Some clones in this sample may be carry-over from other donors' samples. Sequencing input: naive CD4+ T cells from PBMCs. Subset defined: CD45RA+ positively selected. The chain joins TRBV7-8 to TRBJ1-2, with D perhaps TRBD1 (5 bases). CDR3 in amino acids: CASSLREGPYYGYTF. Written as DNA, the CDR3 is TGTGCCAGCAGCTTACGCGAGGGACCCTACTATGGCTACACCTTC.